Listed below are T cell receptor beta chains from one sample, sequenced in a study of blood T cell repertoires in COVID-19. Using immunoSEQ multiplex PCR, the repertoire was profiled, and TCRdb retains in-frame clones only, with some absent. This sample has hundreds of thousands of clones, with nearly 90% found just once. The material sequenced was PBMCs or T cells enriched from blood (not recorded which). The receptors stem from a man aged 25 to 45 who had been exposed to COVID-19. CDR3s include the opening cysteine and the closing phenylalanine or tryptophan. A D gene is named only where the DNA matches it firmly. The size of a clone is reported for some rows only, either as once, few or many, or as a class for expanded clones.

>-|TRBJ2-2|14|-|TRBV15
TGTGCCACCAGCAGAGTTAGGACTTTCGGGGAGCTGTTTTTT
CATSRVRTFGELFF
>once|TRBJ1-4|15|-|TRBV4-3
TGCGCCAGCAGCCAAGTGGCAGATGCAGGTGAAAAACTGTTTTTT
CASSQVADAGEKLFF
>-|TRBJ2-7|15|TRBD2|TRBV11-3
TGTGCCAGCAGCTTAGACAGCCGGGGGGGGCAAGAGCAGTACTTC
CASSLDSRGGQEQYF
>-|TRBJ2-7|14|-|TRBV30
TGTGCCTGGACCCCGGGGGGCAGTTCCTACGAGCAGTACTTC
CAWTPGGSSYEQYF
>-|TRBJ2-3|16|TRBD1|TRBV11-2
TGTGCCAGCAGCTCAACGGGGGACAGGAGGACAGATACGCAGTATTTT
CASSSTGDRRTDTQYF
>-|TRBJ2-1|16|-|TRBV7-6
TGTGCCAGCAGCTTGGGAGAGTTGAGCTCCTACAATGAGCAGTTCTTC
CASSLGELSSYNEQFF
>-|TRBJ1-2|13|-|TRBV6-5
TGTGCCAGCGGGGGGGCGCACAACTATGGCTACACCTTC
CASGGAHNYGYTF
>once|TRBJ1-3|17|-|TRBV6-6
TGTGCCAGCAGTCCCCAGACAGGCCCGAGGGCTGGAAACACCATATATTTT
CASSPQTGPRAGNTIYF
>-|TRBJ2-2|13|-|TRBV19
TGTGCCAGTATGGGGGGGAACACCGGGGAGCTGTTTTTT
CASMGGNTGELFF
>once|TRBJ1-6|14|-|TRBV7-9
TGTGCCAGCAGCTCGGACATATATAATTCACCCCTCCACTTT
CASSSDIYNSPLHF
>-|TRBJ1-6|19|TRBD1|TRBV27
TGTGCCAGCAGTAGGGTGGGGGACAGGGTTGACTGGATGAGCTCACCCCTCCACTTT
CASSRVGDRVDWMSSPLHF
>-|TRBJ1-2|15|-|TRBV11-2
TGTGCCAGCAGCTTAGGAGGTGTAAGGAACTATGGCTACACCTTC
CASSLGGVRNYGYTF
>-|TRBJ2-7|14|TRBD1|TRBV6-2/TRBV6-3
TGTGCCAGCGGCCAAAGGGGGCCGGGCTACGAGCAGTACTTC
CASGQRGPGYEQYF
>-|TRBJ2-7|17|-|TRBV7-9
TGTGCCAGCAGCCCCATTGGAGGGTACTCTTCATCTGGCGAGCAGTACTTC
CASSPIGGYSSSGEQYF
>once|TRBJ2-6|18|TRBD1|TRBV5-4
TGTGCCAGCAGCTTGACCGGAGCCGGGACAGCTGGGGCCAACGTCCTGACTTTC
CASSLTGAGTAGANVLTF
>-|TRBJ1-4|14|TRBD1|TRBV3-1/TRBV3-2
TGTGCCAGCAGCCAACGGACAGGGACTGAAAAACTGTTTTTT
CASSQRTGTEKLFF